The rows below give T cell receptor beta chains drawn from one sample of a study of blood T cells in healthy people across ages. One entry per CDR3 protein results from TCRdb running MiXCR on the 5' RACE reads. The sample yields about a million distinct CDR3 sequences, around two fifths seen once. Source material: blood. The receptors here all came from a man between 18 and 35 years old in good health. CDR3s include the opening cysteine and the closing phenylalanine or tryptophan. A D gene is named only where the DNA matches it firmly. Not all rows give a size; the values are once, few, many and, for expanded clones, a class.

V: TRBV12-3/TRBV12-4
J: TRBJ2-1
size: -
D: -
DNA: TGTGCCAGCACTGGAGGGGGGTACAATGAGCAGTTCTTC
CDR3: CASTGGGYNEQFF

V: TRBV9
J: TRBJ1-2
size: -
D: TRBD1
DNA: TGTGCCAGCAGCTCCCGTCCGGACAGGGATGGCTACACCTTC
CDR3: CASSSRPDRDGYTF

V: TRBV21-1
J: TRBJ1-5
size: few
D: -
DNA: TGTGCCAGCAGCAATTTTTACGGCAGGCCGAGCAATCAGCCCCAGCATTTT
CDR3: CASSNFYGRPSNQPQHF

V: TRBV7-2
J: TRBJ2-2
size: few
D: -
DNA: TGTGCCAGCAGCTCCTCAAACCGTCGCCGCACCGGGGAGCTGTTTTTT
CDR3: CASSSSNRRRTGELFF

V: TRBV10-3
J: TRBJ2-7
size: -
D: -
DNA: TGTGCCATCAGCAACAGGGATGGGTCCTACGAGCAGTACTTC
CDR3: CAISNRDGSYEQYF

V: TRBV20-1
J: TRBJ2-1
size: -
D: -
DNA: TGCAGTGCTAGGGAGGGGGGCAGTGAGACCCAGTTCTTC
CDR3: CSAREGGSETQFF

V: TRBV5-1
J: TRBJ2-1
size: few
D: -
DNA: TGCGCCAGCAGCTTGGGACAGACCAACAATGAGCAGTTCTTC
CDR3: CASSLGQTNNEQFF

V: TRBV15
J: TRBJ1-2
size: once
D: -
DNA: TGTGCCACCAGCAGAGGGTTCGCAGAAATATACTATGGCTACACCTTC
CDR3: CATSRGFAEIYYGYTF

V: TRBV5-5
J: TRBJ2-3
size: few
D: -
DNA: TGTGCCAGCAGCTTGACTAGCCAGACAGATACGCAGTATTTT
CDR3: CASSLTSQTDTQYF

V: TRBV7-9
J: TRBJ1-4
size: -
D: -
DNA: TGTTCCAGCAGCTCCGGAGCAAGCGCAACTAATGAAAAACTGTTTTTT
CDR3: CSSSSGASATNEKLFF

V: TRBV20-1
J: TRBJ1-1
size: few
D: TRBD1
DNA: TGCAGTGCTAGCAGGGGGCCCATGAACACTGAAGCTTTCTTT
CDR3: CSASRGPMNTEAFF

V: TRBV7-2
J: TRBJ1-4
size: few
D: -
DNA: TGTGCCAGCAGCTTAGTGGCGGATAATGAAAAACTGTTTTTT
CDR3: CASSLVADNEKLFF

V: TRBV4-3
J: TRBJ1-5
size: -
D: TRBD1
DNA: TGCGCCAGCGGAGCGGACAGGGGGCGCGGTCAGCCCCAGCATTTT
CDR3: CASGADRGRGQPQHF

V: TRBV3-1
J: TRBJ2-7
size: few
D: -
DNA: TGTGCCAGCAGCCAAGTCGACGACCCGCGTATCCCCTACGAGCAGTACTTC
CDR3: CASSQVDDPRIPYEQYF

V: TRBV2
J: TRBJ1-1
size: -
D: TRBD1
DNA: TGTGCCATCGGACAGGGGCAATTGAACACTGAAGCTTTCTTT
CDR3: CAIGQGQLNTEAFF

V: TRBV7-2
J: TRBJ2-1
size: few
D: TRBD1
DNA: TGTGCCAGCAGCTTTGGACAGGGGTCTGAGCAGTTCTTC
CDR3: CASSFGQGSEQFF

V: TRBV20-1
J: TRBJ1-4
size: -
D: -
DNA: TGCAGTGCTAGAGTTGGCTCAACTAATGAAAAACTGTTTTTT
CDR3: CSARVGSTNEKLFF

V: TRBV6-5
J: TRBJ2-5
size: -
D: TRBD2
DNA: TGTGCCAGCAGTTACTCGATTTCTGGGACTAGCGGCAATGAGCAGTACTTC
CDR3: CASSYSISGTSGNEQYF

V: TRBV14
J: TRBJ2-1
size: many
D: -
DNA: TGTGCCAGCAGCCAAGACCGGGGATATGATGAGCAGTTCTTC
CDR3: CASSQDRGYDEQFF

V: TRBV20-1
J: TRBJ2-3
size: -
D: TRBD2
DNA: TGCAGTGCTAGCGGGGGGGCCTTAGCAGATACGCAGTATTTT
CDR3: CSASGGALADTQYF

V: TRBV29-1
J: TRBJ2-1
size: -
D: -
DNA: TGCAGCGCCTTAGGGGACGGAGCCAATGAGCAGTTCTTC
CDR3: CSALGDGANEQFF

V: TRBV27
J: TRBJ2-7
size: -
D: TRBD1
DNA: TGTGCCAGCAGTTTACTCGGGACAGGACCCTACGAGCAGTACTTC
CDR3: CASSLLGTGPYEQYF

V: TRBV7-2
J: TRBJ1-1
size: -
D: -
DNA: TGTGCCGGCAGCTTGGGGCAGGGAATAGCTGAGGCTTTCTTT
CDR3: CAGSLGQGIAEAFF

V: TRBV27
J: TRBJ2-1
size: -
D: TRBD1
DNA: TGTGCCAGCAGTTTAGGGGCAGGGGGATCCAATGAGCAGTTCTTC
CDR3: CASSLGAGGSNEQFF

V: TRBV10-3
J: TRBJ2-5
size: -
D: -
DNA: TGTGCCATCAGTGATTTAGGTGGACGGCGACGAGAGACCCAGTACTTC
CDR3: CAISDLGGRRRETQYF

V: TRBV2
J: TRBJ2-2
size: few
D: TRBD1
DNA: TGTGCCAGCAGCGGACAGGGGCCAATTACCGGGGAGCTGTTTTTT
CDR3: CASSGQGPITGELFF

V: TRBV7-8
J: TRBJ1-1
size: -
D: -
DNA: TGTGCCAGCAGATCAGACAGGCTGAGGGACACTGAAGCTTTCTTT
CDR3: CASRSDRLRDTEAFF

V: TRBV6-2/TRBV6-3
J: TRBJ2-4
size: -
D: TRBD2
DNA: TGTGCCAGCAGACGGCCCGGACTAGCGACGAACATTCAGTACTTC
CDR3: CASRRPGLATNIQYF

V: TRBV12-3/TRBV12-4
J: TRBJ1-6
size: -
D: TRBD1
DNA: TGTGCCAGCAGTCGTGACAGGGGGAGGGCACCCCTCCACTTT
CDR3: CASSRDRGRAPLHF

V: TRBV29-1
J: TRBJ1-2
size: few
D: -
DNA: TGCAGCGTTGAAGATAGGCGGGAGAGGGACGGCTACACCTTC
CDR3: CSVEDRRERDGYTF

V: TRBV29-1
J: TRBJ2-5
size: -
D: -
DNA: TGCAGCCTTGGGAACAGAATGACTCAAGAGACCCAGTACTTC
CDR3: CSLGNRMTQETQYF

V: TRBV12-3/TRBV12-4
J: TRBJ1-2
size: -
D: TRBD1
DNA: TGTGCCAGCAGTATCTGGACAGGGGGCAGCGACTATGGCTACACCTTC
CDR3: CASSIWTGGSDYGYTF

V: TRBV10-3
J: TRBJ2-1
size: -
D: -
DNA: TGTGCCGTAGGGGAGAGCTCCTACAATGAGCAGTTCTTC
CDR3: CAVGESSYNEQFF

V: TRBV6-1
J: TRBJ1-2
size: few
D: TRBD1
DNA: TGTGCCAGCAGTGAAGAGGACAGGGCGCTCAACTATGGCTACACCTTC
CDR3: CASSEEDRALNYGYTF

V: TRBV20-1
J: TRBJ1-4
size: -
D: -
DNA: TGCAGTGCCACTCCGGGTGCGGTTCATGAAAAACTGTTTTTT
CDR3: CSATPGAVHEKLFF

V: TRBV12-3/TRBV12-4
J: TRBJ1-2
size: -
D: -
DNA: TGTGCCAGCAGTTCAGGGGTGACATTCGGCTACACCTTC
CDR3: CASSSGVTFGYTF

V: TRBV10-3
J: TRBJ1-2
size: few
D: -
DNA: TGTGCCATCAGTGAGTATATGGACACCAACTACTATGGCTACACCTTC
CDR3: CAISEYMDTNYYGYTF

V: TRBV5-1
J: TRBJ1-2
size: -
D: -
DNA: TGCGCCAGCAGCGCGAACCAGGAAGGCTACACCTTC
CDR3: CASSANQEGYTF

V: TRBV14
J: TRBJ2-3
size: once
D: TRBD1
DNA: TGTGCCAGCAGCCAACTTGGGACAGGGGGGCGCACAGATACGCAGTATTTT
CDR3: CASSQLGTGGRTDTQYF

V: TRBV7-2
J: TRBJ2-7
size: -
D: -
DNA: TGTGCCAGCCTAGAGAATACAGGCTCCTACGAGCAGTACTTC
CDR3: CASLENTGSYEQYF

V: TRBV10-3
J: TRBJ1-2
size: few
D: -
DNA: TGTGCCATCAGTGAGCTTCTGGGGGCAGTTGGCTACACCTTC
CDR3: CAISELLGAVGYTF

V: TRBV12-3/TRBV12-4
J: TRBJ1-4
size: -
D: -
DNA: TGTGCCAGCAGTTTAACCAGGGACGGAGAAAAACTGTTTTTT
CDR3: CASSLTRDGEKLFF

V: TRBV24-1
J: TRBJ2-1
size: few
D: -
DNA: TGTGCCACCAGGGGGGCTCCCAAGTACAATGAGCAGTTCTTC
CDR3: CATRGAPKYNEQFF

V: TRBV6-2/TRBV6-3
J: TRBJ1-2
size: -
D: -
DNA: TGTGCCAGCAGTTCATCAGGGAAGACATACTCCTATGGCTACACCTTC
CDR3: CASSSSGKTYSYGYTF

V: TRBV6-5
J: TRBJ2-7
size: few
D: -
DNA: TGTGCCAGCAGTTACCAGGGGCTTAACTACGAGCAGTACTTC
CDR3: CASSYQGLNYEQYF

V: TRBV7-2
J: TRBJ2-2
size: -
D: TRBD1
DNA: TGTGCCAGCCGACAGTATCGGGACAGGGGGAACACCGGGGAGCTGTTTTTT
CDR3: CASRQYRDRGNTGELFF

V: TRBV10-3
J: TRBJ2-2
size: -
D: TRBD1
DNA: TGTGCCATCAGTGAGTCTGGGACAGCCTATAACACCGGGGAGCTGTTTTTT
CDR3: CAISESGTAYNTGELFF

V: TRBV4-3
J: TRBJ2-3
size: few
D: TRBD1
DNA: TGCGCCAGCAGCCTCCAGGGACAGGGGGAGACGCAGTATTTT
CDR3: CASSLQGQGETQYF

V: TRBV7-2
J: TRBJ2-1
size: -
D: TRBD2
DNA: TGTGCCAGCAGCTTAACTGGCGGGGGGGGCAATGAGCAGTTCTTC
CDR3: CASSLTGGGGNEQFF